This TCR beta chain was sequenced for a study of blood T cell repertoires in COVID-19. Study-wide background: Some COVID-19 samples were acute and others convalescent; all came from the United States, Italy and Spain. The cDNA or gDNA used as material had been derived from T cells, B-cell-depleted T cells, or PBMCs.

Study processing details: How many nucleated cells were present was estimated from reference gene primer amplification. Produced via immunoSEQ multiplex PCR; TCRdb's table is partial and in-frame only. For V, J and clone size, that table is used; D and trimming come from the DNA. This table holds 250,000 to 300,000 clones, 70% to 90% found once. The CDR3 has 15 amino acids. V dropped 3 bases and J dropped 3; count of bases not matched to a gene: 3. The germline V gene encodes CDR1 SNHLY and CDR2 FYNNEI. This receptor was taken from a woman between 35 and 50 years old with acute or convalescent COVID-19. The sample was peripheral blood. The chain joins TRBV2 to TRBJ2-3, with 10 bases identical to TRBD2. As DNA, the CDR3 is TGTGCCAGCAGTGACCTAGCGGGGGAGACAGATACGCAGTATTTT. Translated, it gives CASSDLAGETDTQYF.